This T cell receptor beta chain was profiled in a study of control samples from healthy donors and cancer patients. The data were produced by immunoSEQ multiplex PCR, yet TCRdb's version contains in-frame clones alone and is incomplete. The table has 95,000 to 120,000 clones, roughly four fifths seen once. Germline CDR1 and CDR2: SEHNR and FQNEAQ (reference sequence). The CDR3 loop spans 14 amino acids. Trimming stripped 1 base from V and 0 bases from J, with 6 bases between. This chain uses TRBV7-9 with TRBJ1-1; D gene ambiguous. Sequenced input: blood. This TCR was recovered from a man aged 18 to 35 in good health. The CDR3 sequence: CASSLDWVNTEAFF. CDR3 nucleotide sequence: TGTGCCAGCAGCTTAGATTGGGTGAACACTGAAGCTTTCTTT.